The present TCR beta chain was sequenced within a study of blood T cell repertoires in COVID-19. Whole-study context: The United States, Italy and Spain were the sources of the acute and convalescent COVID-19 samples. Nucleic acid was either cDNA or gDNA, and it came from T cells, B-cell-depleted T cells, or PBMCs.

Methods used by the authors: Reference gene primer amplification yielded estimated nucleated cell counts. TCRdb keeps only in-frame clones here, not all; method: immunoSEQ multiplex PCR. D and trimming were read from the DNA, whereas the V and J calls and clone size are those reported in that table. The data show about 220,000 clones, roughly four fifths seen once. The CDR3 loop spans 12 amino acids. The germline V gene has CDR1 MRHNA and CDR2 SNTAGT. Points on this clone: The junction shows a germline mismatch at one end, possibly a read error.

Sequencing was carried out using peripheral blood. The origin of this receptor is a woman aged 55-69 years with acute or convalescent COVID-19. The chain couples TRBV6-4 to TRBJ1-1; D remains unclear. This chain's CDR3 is CASSDSGGKLIF. The DNA for the CDR3 is TGTGCCAGCAGTGACTCTGGAGGGAAGCTGATCTTT.